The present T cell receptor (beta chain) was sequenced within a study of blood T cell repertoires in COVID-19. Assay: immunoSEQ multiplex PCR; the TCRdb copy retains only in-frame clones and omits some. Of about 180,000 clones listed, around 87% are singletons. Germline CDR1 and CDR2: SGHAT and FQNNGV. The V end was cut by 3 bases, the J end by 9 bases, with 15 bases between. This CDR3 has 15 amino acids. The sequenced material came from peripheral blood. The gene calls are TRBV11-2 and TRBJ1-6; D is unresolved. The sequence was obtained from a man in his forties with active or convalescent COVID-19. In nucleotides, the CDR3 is TGTGCCAGCAGCTTTGGGAGGTGGTTGGGTTCACCCCTCCACTTT. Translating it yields CASSFGRWLGSPLHF.